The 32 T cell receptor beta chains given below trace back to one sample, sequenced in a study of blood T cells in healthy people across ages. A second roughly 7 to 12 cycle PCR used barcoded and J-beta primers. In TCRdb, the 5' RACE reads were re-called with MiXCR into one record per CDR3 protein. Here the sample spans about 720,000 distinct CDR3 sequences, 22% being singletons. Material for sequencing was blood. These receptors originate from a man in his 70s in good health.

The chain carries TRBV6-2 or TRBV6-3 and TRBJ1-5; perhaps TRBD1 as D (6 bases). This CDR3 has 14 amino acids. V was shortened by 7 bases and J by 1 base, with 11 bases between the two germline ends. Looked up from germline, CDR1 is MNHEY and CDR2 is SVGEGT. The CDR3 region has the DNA TGTGCCAGCACGGGTGGGGGCAGCAATCAGCCCCAGCATTTT. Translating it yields CASTGGGSNQPQHF.

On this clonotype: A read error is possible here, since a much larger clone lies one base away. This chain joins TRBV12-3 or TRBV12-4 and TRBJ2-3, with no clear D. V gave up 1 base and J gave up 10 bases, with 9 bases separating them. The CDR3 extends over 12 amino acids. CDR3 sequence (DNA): TGTGCCAGCAGTTTAGGTGTGGATGCGCAGTATTTT. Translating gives CASSLGVDAQYF.

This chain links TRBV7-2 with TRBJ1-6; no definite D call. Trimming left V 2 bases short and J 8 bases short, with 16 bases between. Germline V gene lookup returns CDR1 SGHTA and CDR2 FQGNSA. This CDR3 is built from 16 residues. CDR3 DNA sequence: TGTGCCAGCAGCTTAAGGGCGGCCCTCCGGGATTCACCCCTCCACTTT. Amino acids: CASSLRAALRDSPLHF. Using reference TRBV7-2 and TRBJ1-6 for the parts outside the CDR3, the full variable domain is GAGVSQSPSNKVTEKGKDVELRCDPISGHTALYWYRQSLGQGLEFLIYFQGNSAPDKSGLPSDRFSAERTGGSVSTLTIQRTQQEDSAVYLCASSLRAALRDSPLHFGNGTRLTVT.

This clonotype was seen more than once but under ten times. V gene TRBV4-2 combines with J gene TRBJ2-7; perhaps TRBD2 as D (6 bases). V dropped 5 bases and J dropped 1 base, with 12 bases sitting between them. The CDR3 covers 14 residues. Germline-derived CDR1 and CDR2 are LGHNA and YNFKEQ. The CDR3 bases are TGTGCCAGCAGCATCCGGGACTCATCCTACGAGCAGTACTTC. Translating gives CASSIRDSSYEQYF.

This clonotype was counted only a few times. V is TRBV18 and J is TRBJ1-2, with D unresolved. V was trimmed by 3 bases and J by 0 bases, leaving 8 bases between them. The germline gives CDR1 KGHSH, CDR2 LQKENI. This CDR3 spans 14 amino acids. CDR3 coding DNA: TGTGCCAGCTCACCCTACACAGCTAACTATGGCTACACCTTC. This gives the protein CASSPYTANYGYTF.

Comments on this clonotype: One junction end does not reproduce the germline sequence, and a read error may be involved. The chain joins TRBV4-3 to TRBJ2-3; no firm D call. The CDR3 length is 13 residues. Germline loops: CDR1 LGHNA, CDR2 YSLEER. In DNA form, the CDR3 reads TGCGCCAGCAGCCAAGATCTCGGCTCGTTTAGAGTTTTT. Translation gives CASSQDLGSFRVF.

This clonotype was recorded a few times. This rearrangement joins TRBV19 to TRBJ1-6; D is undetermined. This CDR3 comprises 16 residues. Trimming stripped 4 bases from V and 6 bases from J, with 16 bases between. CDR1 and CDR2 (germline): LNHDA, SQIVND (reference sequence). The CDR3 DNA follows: TGTGCCAGTAGTAGTCGCCGTGGCTCGATTAATTCACCCCTCCACTTT. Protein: CASSSRRGSINSPLHF.

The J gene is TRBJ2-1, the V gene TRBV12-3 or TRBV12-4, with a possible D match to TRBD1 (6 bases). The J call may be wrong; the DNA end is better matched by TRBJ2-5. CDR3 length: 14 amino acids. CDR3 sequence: CASSDTGRGETQYF. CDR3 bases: TGTGCCAGCAGTGATACAGGGCGCGGTGAGACCCAGTACTTC.

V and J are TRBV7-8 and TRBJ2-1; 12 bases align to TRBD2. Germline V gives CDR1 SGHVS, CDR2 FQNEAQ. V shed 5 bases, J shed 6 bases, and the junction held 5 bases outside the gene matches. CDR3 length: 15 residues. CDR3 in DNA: TGTGCCAGCAGCGCCGGACTAGCGGGGACCAATGAGCAGTTCTTC. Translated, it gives CASSAGLAGTNEQFF.

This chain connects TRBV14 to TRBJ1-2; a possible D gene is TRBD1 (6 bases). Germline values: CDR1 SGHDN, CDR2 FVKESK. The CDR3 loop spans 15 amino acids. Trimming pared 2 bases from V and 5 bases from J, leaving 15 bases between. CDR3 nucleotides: TGTGCCAGCAGCCAAAACCAGGGGTACCAGTATGGCTACACCTTC. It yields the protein CASSQNQGYQYGYTF. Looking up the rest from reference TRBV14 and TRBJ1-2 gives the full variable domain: EAGVTQFPSHSVIEKGQTVTLRCDPISGHDNLYWYRRVMGKEIKFLLHFVKESKQDESGMPNNRFLAERTGGTYSTLKVQPAELEDSGVYFCASSQNQGYQYGYTFGSGTRLTVV.

The CDR3 here is CASSRQLGHNEQFF. The CDR3 coding sequence is TGTGCCAGCAGTAGGCAACTAGGGCACAATGAGCAGTTCTTC. The rearrangement links TRBV28 to TRBJ2-5; TRBD2 is a possible D gene (5 bases). The DNA end is a closer match to TRBJ2-1, so the J assignment may be wrong. This CDR3 is built from 14 residues. Germline V lookup: CDR1 MDHEN, CDR2 SYDVKM.

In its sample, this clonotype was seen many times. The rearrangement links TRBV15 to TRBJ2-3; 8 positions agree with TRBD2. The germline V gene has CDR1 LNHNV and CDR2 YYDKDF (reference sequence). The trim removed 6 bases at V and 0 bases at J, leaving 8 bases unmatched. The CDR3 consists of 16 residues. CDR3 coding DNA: TGTGCCACCAGTACCCAGCGGGGGCGAAGCACAGATACGCAGTATTTT. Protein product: CATSTQRGRSTDTQYF.

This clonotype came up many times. In DNA, the CDR3 is TGTGCCAGCAGGGCCACTTCCGGAAACACCATATATTTT. Amino acids: CASRATSGNTIYF. The chain combines TRBV11-2 with TRBJ1-3; no clear D. Germline V CDR1 and CDR2: SGHAT, FQNNGV. There are 13 residues in the CDR3. V lost 6 bases, J lost 4 bases, and 10 bases lay in between.

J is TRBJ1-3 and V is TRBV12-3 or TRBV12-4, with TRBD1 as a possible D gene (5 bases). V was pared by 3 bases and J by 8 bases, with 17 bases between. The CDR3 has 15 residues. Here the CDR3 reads CASSFAGTARYTIYF. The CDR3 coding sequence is TGTGCCAGCAGTTTTGCTGGGACCGCCAGGTACACCATATATTTT.

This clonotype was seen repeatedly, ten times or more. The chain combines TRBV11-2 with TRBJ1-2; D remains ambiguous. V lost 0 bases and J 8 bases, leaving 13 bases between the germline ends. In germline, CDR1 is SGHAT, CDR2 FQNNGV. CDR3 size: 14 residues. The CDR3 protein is CASSLDQDLPGYTF. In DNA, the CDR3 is TGTGCCAGCAGCTTAGATCAGGACTTACCCGGCTACACCTTC. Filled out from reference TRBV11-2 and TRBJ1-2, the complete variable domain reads EAGVAQSPRYKIIEKRQSVAFWCNPISGHATLYWYQQILGQGPKLLIQFQNNGVVDDSQLPKDRFSAERLKGVDSTLKIQPAKLEDSAVYLCASSLDQDLPGYTFGSGTRLTVV.

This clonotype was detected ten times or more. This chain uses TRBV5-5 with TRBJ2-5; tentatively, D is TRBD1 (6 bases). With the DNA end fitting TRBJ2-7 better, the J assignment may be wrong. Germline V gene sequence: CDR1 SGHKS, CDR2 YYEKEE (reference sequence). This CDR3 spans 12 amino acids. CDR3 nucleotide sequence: TGTGCCAGCAGCCGAGGGACATACGAGCAGTACTTC. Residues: CASSRGTYEQYF.

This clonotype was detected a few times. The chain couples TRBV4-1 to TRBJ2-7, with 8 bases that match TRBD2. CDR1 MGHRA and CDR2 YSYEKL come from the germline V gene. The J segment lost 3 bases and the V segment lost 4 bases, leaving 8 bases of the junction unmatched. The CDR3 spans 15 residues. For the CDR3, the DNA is TGCGCCAGCAGCCCAACAAGCGGGGGATACTACGAGCAGTACTTC. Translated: CASSPTSGGYYEQYF.

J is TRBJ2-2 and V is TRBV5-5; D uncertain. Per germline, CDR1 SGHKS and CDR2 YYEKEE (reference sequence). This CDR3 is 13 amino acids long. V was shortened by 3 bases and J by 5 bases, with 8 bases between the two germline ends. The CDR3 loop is CASSSMVTGELFF. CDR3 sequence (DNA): TGTGCCAGCAGCTCGATGGTAACCGGGGAGCTGTTTTTT.

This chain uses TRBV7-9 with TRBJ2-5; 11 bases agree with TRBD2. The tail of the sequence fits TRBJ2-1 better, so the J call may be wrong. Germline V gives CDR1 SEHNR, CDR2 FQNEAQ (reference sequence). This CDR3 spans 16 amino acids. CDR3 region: CASSSPLAGEGNEQFF. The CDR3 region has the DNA TGTGCCAGCAGCTCACCACTAGCGGGAGAAGGGAATGAGCAGTTCTTC.

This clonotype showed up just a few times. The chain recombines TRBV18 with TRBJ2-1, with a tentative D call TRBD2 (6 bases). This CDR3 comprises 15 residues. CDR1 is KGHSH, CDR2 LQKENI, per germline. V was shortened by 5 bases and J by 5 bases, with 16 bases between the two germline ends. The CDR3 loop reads CASSDTAGFDNEQFF. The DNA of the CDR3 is TGTGCCAGCTCAGACACGGCGGGGTTCGACAATGAGCAGTTCTTC.

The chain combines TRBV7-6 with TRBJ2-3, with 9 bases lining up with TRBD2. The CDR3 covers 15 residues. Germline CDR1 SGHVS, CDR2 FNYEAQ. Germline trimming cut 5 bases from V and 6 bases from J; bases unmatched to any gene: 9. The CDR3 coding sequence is TGTGCCAGCAGCCCATACAGCGGGGGGTTTGATACGCAGTATTTT. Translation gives CASSPYSGGFDTQYF.

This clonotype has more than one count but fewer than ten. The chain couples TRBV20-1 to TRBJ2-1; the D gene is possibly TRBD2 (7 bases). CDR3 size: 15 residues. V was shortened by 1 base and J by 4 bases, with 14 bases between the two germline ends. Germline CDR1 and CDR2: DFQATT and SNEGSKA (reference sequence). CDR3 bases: TGCAGTGCTAGAGGGAGAGAGGGGGGGTACAATGAGCAGTTCTTC. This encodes CSARGREGGYNEQFF.

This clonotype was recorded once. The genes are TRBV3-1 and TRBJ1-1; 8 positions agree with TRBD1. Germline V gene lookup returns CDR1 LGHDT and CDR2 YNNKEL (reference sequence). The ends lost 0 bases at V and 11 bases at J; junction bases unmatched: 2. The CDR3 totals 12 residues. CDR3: CASSQDDRGAFF. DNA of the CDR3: TGTGCCAGCAGCCAAGACGACAGGGGTGCTTTCTTT.

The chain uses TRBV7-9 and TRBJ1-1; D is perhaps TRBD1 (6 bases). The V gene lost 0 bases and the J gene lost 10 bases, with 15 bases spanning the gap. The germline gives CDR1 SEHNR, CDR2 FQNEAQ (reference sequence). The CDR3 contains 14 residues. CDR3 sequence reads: CASSLAVQGTSAFF. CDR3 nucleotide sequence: TGTGCCAGCAGCTTAGCCGTCCAGGGGACTTCAGCTTTCTTT. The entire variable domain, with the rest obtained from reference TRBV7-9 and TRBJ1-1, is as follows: DTGVSQNPRHKITKRGQNVTFRCDPISEHNRLYWYRQTLGQGPEFLTYFQNEAQLEKSRLLSDRFSAERPKGSFSTLEIQRTEQGDSAMYLCASSLAVQGTSAFFGQGTRLTVV.

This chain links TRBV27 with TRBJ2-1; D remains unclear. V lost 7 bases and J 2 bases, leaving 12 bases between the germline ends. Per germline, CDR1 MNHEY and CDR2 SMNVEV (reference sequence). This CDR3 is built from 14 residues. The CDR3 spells CASKDHRPYNEQFF. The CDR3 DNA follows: TGTGCCAGCAAGGACCACCGGCCCTACAATGAGCAGTTCTTC.

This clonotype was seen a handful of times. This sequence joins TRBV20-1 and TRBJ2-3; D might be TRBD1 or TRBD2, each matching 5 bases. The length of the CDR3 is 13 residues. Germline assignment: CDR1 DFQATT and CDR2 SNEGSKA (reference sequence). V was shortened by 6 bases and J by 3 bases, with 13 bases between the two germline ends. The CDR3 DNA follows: TGCAGTGCCCCAATGTGGGGGACAGATACGCAGTATTTT. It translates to CSAPMWGTDTQYF.

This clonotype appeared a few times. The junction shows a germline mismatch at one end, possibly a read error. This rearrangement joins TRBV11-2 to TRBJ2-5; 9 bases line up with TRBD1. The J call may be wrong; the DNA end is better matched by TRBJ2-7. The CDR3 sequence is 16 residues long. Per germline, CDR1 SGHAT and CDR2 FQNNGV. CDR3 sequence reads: CASTLSRDRVPYEQYF. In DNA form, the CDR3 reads TGTGCCAGCACCTTAAGCAGGGACAGGGTCCCCTACGAGCAGTACTTC.

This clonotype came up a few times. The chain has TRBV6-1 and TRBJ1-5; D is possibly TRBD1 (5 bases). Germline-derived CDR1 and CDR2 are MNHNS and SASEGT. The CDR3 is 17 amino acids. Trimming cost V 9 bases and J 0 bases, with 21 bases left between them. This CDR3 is CARKGDSQRNSNQPQHF. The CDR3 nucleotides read TGTGCCAGAAAGGGCGACAGCCAAAGAAATAGCAATCAGCCCCAGCATTTT.

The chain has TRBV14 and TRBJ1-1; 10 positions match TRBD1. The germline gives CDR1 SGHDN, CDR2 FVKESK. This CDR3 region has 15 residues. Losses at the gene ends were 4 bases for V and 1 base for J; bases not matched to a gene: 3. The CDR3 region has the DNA TGTGCCAGCAGCCGGAGGACAGGGGGGAACACTGAAGCTTTCTTT. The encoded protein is CASSRRTGGNTEAFF.

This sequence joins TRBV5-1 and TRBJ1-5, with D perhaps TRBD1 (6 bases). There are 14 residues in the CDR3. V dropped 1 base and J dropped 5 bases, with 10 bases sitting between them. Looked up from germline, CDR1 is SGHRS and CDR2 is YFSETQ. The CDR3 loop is CASSLLGADQPQHF. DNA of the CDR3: TGCGCCAGCAGCTTGTTGGGGGCCGATCAGCCCCAGCATTTT.

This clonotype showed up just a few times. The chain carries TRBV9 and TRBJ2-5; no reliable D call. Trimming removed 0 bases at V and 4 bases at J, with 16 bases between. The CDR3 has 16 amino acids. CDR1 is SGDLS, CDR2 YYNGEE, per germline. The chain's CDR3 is CASSVGTSQGRETQYF. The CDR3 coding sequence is TGTGCCAGCAGCGTAGGTACATCCCAAGGCCGAGAGACCCAGTACTTC.

CDR3 loop: CASSEFRARGEQYF. The CDR3, as DNA: TGTGCCAGCAGTGAGTTCAGGGCTAGAGGCGAGCAGTACTTC. The chain has TRBV2 and TRBJ2-7; D is perhaps TRBD1 (5 bases). The CDR3 totals 14 residues. Germline V gene lookup returns CDR1 SNHLY and CDR2 FYNNEI. The ends were cut back, 3 bases at V and 6 bases at J, with 15 bases in the middle.